The rows below give T cell receptor beta chains drawn from one sample of a study of T cell repertoires in cytomegalovirus infection. Their cognate antigens are unknown. Via MiXCR, TCRdb re-called the reads, giving one row per CDR3 protein. The sample records fewer than 650,000 distinct CDR3 sequences, 35% to 50% being singletons. The source material was cultured PBMCs, sampled from culture after CMV antigen stimulation. These receptor sequences come from a human donor in good health (CMV status not recorded). Some clones in this sample may be carry-over from other donors' samples. The CDR3 runs from the conserved cysteine through the conserved F or W.

J	V	CDR3
TRBJ2-6	TRBV20-1	CRRGGANVLTF
TRBJ1-3	TRBV12-3/TRBV12-4	CASSFGTAGNTIYF
TRBJ2-5	TRBV11-2	CASSPMGTSAQETQYF
TRBJ2-7	TRBV5-6	CASSLSGSPFYEQYF
TRBJ2-1	TRBV10-3	CAISVGPTIYNEQFF
TRBJ1-2	TRBV7-9	CASSNSREGDYGYTF
TRBJ2-3	TRBV11-3	CASSLDEDRSSTDTQYF
TRBJ1-1	TRBV6-1	CASSGEANTEAFF
TRBJ2-1	TRBV7-6	CASSLGTGTSVLNEQFF
TRBJ1-6	TRBV28	CASTLGGGRGLQPLHF
TRBJ1-2	TRBV19	CASSILIGGGGTDGYTF
TRBJ1-2	TRBV20-1	CSARASGGMPGYTF
TRBJ2-5	TRBV7-6	CASSALRETQYF
TRBJ2-7	TRBV20-1	CSARALAGGIHEQYF
TRBJ1-2	TRBV18	CASSPDQGQDYGYTF
TRBJ2-1	TRBV19	CASSRGQGFGSEQFF
TRBJ2-2	TRBV7-8	CASSPSRDRGPFF
TRBJ1-6	TRBV10-2	CASSDPLGGHRGSPLHF
TRBJ2-2	TRBV18	CASSQGYKNTGELFF
TRBJ2-7	TRBV7-2	CASSFRDNYEQYF
TRBJ1-4	TRBV12-3/TRBV12-4	CASRPTDHATNEKLFF
TRBJ1-2	TRBV7-2	CASSGTDANYGYTF
TRBJ2-7	TRBV7-2	CASSSSAGNSYEQYF
TRBJ2-3	TRBV9	CASSVEAGAAPWGDTQYF
TRBJ1-5	TRBV19	CASSIAQRYQPQHF
TRBJ2-1	TRBV28	CASSFGQGSDEQFF
TRBJ2-3	TRBV10-3	CAISNPPGLARSTDTQYF
TRBJ2-7	TRBV4-3	CASSLLGQGAYEQYF
TRBJ1-1	TRBV27	CASMGIGWRTEAFF
TRBJ2-1	TRBV24-1	CATSDRDGGHEQFF
TRBJ2-5	TRBV20-1	CSASRRGDQGETQYF
TRBJ2-5	TRBV6-6	CASSYSLSAGGLQETQYF
TRBJ2-1	TRBV6-2/TRBV6-3	CASSYSNSRQGSSYNEQFF
TRBJ1-3	TRBV4-1	CASSQPLFSSGNTIYF
TRBJ1-2	TRBV5-4	CASSFRGEYGYTF
TRBJ2-3	TRBV7-2	CASSPRGGQGWSDTQYF
TRBJ2-3	TRBV6-5	CASSSNTIRDTQYF
TRBJ2-1	TRBV2	CASRELTSGIVNEQFF
TRBJ1-2	TRBV7-2	CASSQPGKIYGYTF
TRBJ2-7	TRBV7-2	CASSRPSGALYEQYF
TRBJ2-7	TRBV15	CATSRAAGSYEQYF
TRBJ2-3	TRBV7-2	CASSLRGGGGSIVDTQYF
TRBJ1-2	TRBV7-9	CASSQEGRSKYGYTF
TRBJ1-3	TRBV18	CASSPPGHRSGNTIYF
TRBJ1-1	TRBV18	CASSPFRAGGTEAFF
TRBJ2-3	TRBV20-1	CSAGDSQTTDTQYF
TRBJ2-1	TRBV6-2/TRBV6-3	CASSPSGEGRNEQFF
TRBJ2-1	TRBV20-1	CSAPGTSGPYNEQFF
TRBJ1-5	TRBV28	CASRALVGSNQPQHF